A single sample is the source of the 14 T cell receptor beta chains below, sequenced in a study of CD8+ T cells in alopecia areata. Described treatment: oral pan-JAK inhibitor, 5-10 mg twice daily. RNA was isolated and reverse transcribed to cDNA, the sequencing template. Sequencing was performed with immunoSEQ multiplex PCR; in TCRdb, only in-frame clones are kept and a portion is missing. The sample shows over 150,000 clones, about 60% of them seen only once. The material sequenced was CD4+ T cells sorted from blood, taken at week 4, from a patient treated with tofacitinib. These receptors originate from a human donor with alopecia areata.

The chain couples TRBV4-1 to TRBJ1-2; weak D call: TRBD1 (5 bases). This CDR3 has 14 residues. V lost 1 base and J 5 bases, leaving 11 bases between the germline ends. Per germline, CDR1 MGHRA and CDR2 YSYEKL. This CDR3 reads CASSQVQGVYGYTF. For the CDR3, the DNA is TGCGCCAGCAGCCAAGTCCAGGGAGTTTATGGCTACACCTTC.

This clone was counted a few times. The CDR3 is CASSHRNSAGNEQFF. In DNA, the CDR3 is TGTGCCAGCAGCCACAGGAATTCGGCGGGCAATGAGCAGTTCTTC. V is TRBV7-9 and J is TRBJ2-1; D may match TRBD1 or TRBD2 (5 bases each). Deletions cut 5 bases from V and 6 bases from J, with 17 bases between. Per the germline V gene, CDR1 is SEHNR and CDR2 is FQNEAQ (reference sequence). The CDR3 has 15 amino acids.

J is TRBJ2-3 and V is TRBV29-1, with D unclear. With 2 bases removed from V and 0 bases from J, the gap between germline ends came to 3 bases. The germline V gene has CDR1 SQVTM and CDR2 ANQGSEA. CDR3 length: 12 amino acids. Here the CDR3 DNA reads TGCAGCGTTGAAAGGAGCACAGATACGCAGTATTTT. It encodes CSVERSTDTQYF.

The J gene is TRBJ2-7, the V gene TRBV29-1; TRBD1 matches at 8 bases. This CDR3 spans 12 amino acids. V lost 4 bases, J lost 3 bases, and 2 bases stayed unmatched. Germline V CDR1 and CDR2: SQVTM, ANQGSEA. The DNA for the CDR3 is TGCAGCGTTGCGGGACAGGACTACGAGCAGTACTTC. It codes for CSVAGQDYEQYF.

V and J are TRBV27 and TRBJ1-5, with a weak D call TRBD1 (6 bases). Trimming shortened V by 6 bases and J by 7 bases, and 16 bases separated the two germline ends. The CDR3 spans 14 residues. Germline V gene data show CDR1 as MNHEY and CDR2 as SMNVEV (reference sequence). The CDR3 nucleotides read TGTGCCAGCAGACCCGACAGGATGGGGCAGCCCCAGCATTTT. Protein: CASRPDRMGQPQHF.

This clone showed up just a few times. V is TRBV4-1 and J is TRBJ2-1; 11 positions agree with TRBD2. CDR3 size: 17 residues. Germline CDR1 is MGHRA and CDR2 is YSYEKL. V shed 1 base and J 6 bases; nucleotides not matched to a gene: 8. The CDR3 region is CASSQVPLAGGANEQFF. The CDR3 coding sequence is TGCGCCAGCAGCCAAGTCCCGCTAGCGGGGGGTGCCAATGAGCAGTTCTTC.

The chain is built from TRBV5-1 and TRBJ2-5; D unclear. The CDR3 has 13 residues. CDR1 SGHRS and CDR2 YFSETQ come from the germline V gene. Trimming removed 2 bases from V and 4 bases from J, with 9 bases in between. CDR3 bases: TGCGCCAGCAGCTTTTCAGGTGGAGAGACCCAGTACTTC. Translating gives CASSFSGGETQYF.

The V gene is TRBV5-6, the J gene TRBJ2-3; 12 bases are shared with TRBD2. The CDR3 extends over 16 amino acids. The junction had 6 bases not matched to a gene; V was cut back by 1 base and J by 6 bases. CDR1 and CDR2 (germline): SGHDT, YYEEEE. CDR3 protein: CASSLLAGGPGDTQYF. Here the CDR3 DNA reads TGTGCCAGCAGCTTGCTAGCGGGGGGGCCCGGCGATACGCAGTATTTT.

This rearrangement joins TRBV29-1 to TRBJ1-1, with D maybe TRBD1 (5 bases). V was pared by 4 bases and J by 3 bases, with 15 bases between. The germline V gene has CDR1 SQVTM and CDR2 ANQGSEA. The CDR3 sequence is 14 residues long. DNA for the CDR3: TGCAGCGTTGCGGGTGGAAGGGGAGACACTGAAGCTTTCTTT. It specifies CSVAGGRGDTEAFF.

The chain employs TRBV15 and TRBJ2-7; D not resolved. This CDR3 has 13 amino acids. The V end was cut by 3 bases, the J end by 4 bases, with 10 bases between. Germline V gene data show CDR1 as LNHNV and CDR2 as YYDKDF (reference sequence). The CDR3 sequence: CATSRLVGYEQYF. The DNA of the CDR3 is TGTGCCACCAGCAGGCTAGTGGGGTACGAGCAGTACTTC.

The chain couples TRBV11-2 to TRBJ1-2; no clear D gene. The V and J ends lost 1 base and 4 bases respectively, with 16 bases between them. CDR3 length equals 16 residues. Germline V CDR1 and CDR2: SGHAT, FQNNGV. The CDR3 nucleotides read TGTGCCAGCAGCTTAGTTGATTTGTCAGGAGTCTATGGCTACACCTTC. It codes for CASSLVDLSGVYGYTF.

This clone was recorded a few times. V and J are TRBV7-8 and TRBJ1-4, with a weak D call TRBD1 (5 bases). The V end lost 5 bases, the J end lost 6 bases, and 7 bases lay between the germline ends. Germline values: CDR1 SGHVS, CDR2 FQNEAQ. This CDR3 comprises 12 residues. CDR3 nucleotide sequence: TGTGCCAGCAGCGGGGGAGATGAAAAACTGTTTTTT. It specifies CASSGGDEKLFF.

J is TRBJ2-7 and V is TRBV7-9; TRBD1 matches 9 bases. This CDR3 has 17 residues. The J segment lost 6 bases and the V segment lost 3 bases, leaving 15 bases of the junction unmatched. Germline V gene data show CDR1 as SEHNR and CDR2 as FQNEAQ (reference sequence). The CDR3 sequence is CASSFLTYRDRAREQYF. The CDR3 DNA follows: TGTGCCAGCAGCTTCCTTACGTACCGGGACAGGGCTCGCGAGCAGTACTTC.

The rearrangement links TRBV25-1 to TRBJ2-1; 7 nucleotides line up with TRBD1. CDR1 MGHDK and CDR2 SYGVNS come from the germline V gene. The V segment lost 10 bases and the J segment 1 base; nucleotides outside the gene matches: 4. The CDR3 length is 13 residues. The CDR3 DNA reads TGTGCCACTATGGGACAGTCCTACAATGAGCAGTTCTTC. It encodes CATMGQSYNEQFF.